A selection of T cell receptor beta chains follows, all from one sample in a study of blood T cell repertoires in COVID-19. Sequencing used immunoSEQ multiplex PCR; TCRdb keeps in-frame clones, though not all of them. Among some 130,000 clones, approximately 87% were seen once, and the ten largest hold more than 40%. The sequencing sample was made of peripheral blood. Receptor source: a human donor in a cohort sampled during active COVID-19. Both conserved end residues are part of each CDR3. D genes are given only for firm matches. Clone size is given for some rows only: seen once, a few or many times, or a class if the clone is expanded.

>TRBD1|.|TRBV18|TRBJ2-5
CASSPPLKTGGLETQYF
TGTGCCAGCTCACCACCCCTAAAGACAGGGGGCCTGGAGACCCAGTACTTC
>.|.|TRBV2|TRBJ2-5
CASSEGRGGETQYF
TGTGCCAGCAGTGAAGGCAGGGGTGGGGAGACCCAGTACTTC
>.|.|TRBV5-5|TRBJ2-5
CASSLGLGQNQETQYF
TGTGCCAGCAGCTTGGGGCTGGGGCAAAACCAAGAGACCCAGTACTTC
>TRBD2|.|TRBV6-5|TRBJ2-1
CASGPWRESYNEQFF
TGTGCCAGCGGCCCCTGGCGGGAGTCTTACAATGAGCAGTTCTTC
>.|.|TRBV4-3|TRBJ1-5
CASSQEAGVNQPQHF
TGCGCCAGCAGCCAAGAGGCAGGGGTTAATCAGCCCCAGCATTTT
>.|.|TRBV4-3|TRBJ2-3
CASSQDWGAGADTQYF
TGCGCCAGCAGCCAAGATTGGGGTGCCGGGGCAGATACGCAGTATTTT
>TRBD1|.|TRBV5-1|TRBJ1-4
CASSYRGTNEKLFF
TGCGCCAGCAGCTACAGGGGCACTAATGAAAAACTGTTTTTT
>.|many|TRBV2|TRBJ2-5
CASSEAVSGETQYF
TGTGCCAGCAGTGAAGCGGTCAGCGGAGAGACCCAGTACTTC
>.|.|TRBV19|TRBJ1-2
CASSRQVGNYGYTF
TGTGCCAGTAGTAGACAGGTCGGGAACTATGGCTACACCTTC
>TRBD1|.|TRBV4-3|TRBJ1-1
CASSQTGRSTEAFF
TGCGCCAGCAGCCAGACAGGGAGAAGCACTGAAGCTTTCTTT
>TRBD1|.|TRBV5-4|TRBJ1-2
CASSPRWTGGNGYTF
TGTGCCAGCAGCCCTCGATGGACAGGGGGCAATGGCTACACCTTC
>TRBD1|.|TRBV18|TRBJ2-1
CASFTGGPYNEQFF
TGTGCCAGCTTTACAGGGGGCCCGTACAATGAGCAGTTCTTC
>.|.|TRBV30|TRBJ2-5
CAWSAISLGGQETQYF
TGTGCCTGGAGTGCAATTTCTTTGGGGGGCCAAGAGACCCAGTACTTC
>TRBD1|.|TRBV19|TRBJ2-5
CASSPRSGGQTQYF
TGTGCCAGTAGTCCACGGTCAGGGGGTCAGACCCAGTACTTC
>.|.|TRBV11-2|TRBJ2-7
CASSLQGIGVYEQYF
TGTGCCAGCAGCTTACAAGGGATAGGGGTCTACGAGCAGTACTTC
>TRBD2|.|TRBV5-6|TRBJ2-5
CASSSPTSGRGETQYF
TGTGCCAGCAGCTCACCGACTAGCGGGAGGGGAGAGACCCAGTACTTC
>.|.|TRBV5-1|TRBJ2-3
CASRRQPSTDTQYF
TGCGCCAGCAGAAGACAGCCTAGCACAGATACGCAGTATTTT
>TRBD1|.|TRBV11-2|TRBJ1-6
CASSSRDRGIYNSPLHF
TGTGCCAGCAGCTCCCGGGACAGGGGGATCTATAATTCACCCCTCCACTTT
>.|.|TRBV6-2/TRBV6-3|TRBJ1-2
CASSNSDSWGYTF
TGTGCCAGCAGTAACAGTGACAGTTGGGGCTACACCTTC
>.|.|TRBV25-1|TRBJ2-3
CASSSVPDTQYF
TGTGCCAGCAGTTCAGTCCCAGATACGCAGTATTTT
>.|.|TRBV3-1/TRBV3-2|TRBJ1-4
CASSPTGNEKLFF
TGTGCCAGCAGCCCCACAGGCAATGAAAAACTGTTTTTT
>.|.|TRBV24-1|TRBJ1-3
CATSDSRGAGNTIYF
TGTGCCACCAGTGATTCCAGGGGAGCTGGAAACACCATATATTTT
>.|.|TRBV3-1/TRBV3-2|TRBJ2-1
CASSLYNEQFF
TGTGCCAGCAGCCTATACAATGAGCAGTTCTTC
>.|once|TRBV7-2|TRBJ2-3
CASSPTPEARRTDTQYF
TGTGCCAGCAGCCCAACCCCGGAGGCCCGAAGGACAGATACGCAGTATTTT
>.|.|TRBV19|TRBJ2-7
CASSPHTEIYEQYF
TGTGCCAGTAGCCCCCATACAGAAATCTACGAGCAGTACTTC
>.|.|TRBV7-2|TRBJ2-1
CASSFQGSGNEQFF
TGTGCCAGCAGCTTCCAGGGCTCCGGGAATGAGCAGTTCTTC
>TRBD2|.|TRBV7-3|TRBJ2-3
CASSLAGGTLRTDTQYF
TGTGCCAGCAGCTTAGCGGGAGGGACCCTGCGCACAGATACGCAGTATTTT
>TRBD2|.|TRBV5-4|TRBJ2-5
CASSLDGRGETQYF
TGTGCCAGCAGCTTGGATGGGCGGGGGGAGACCCAGTACTTC
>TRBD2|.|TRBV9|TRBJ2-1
CASSVVGGGSSYNEQFF
TGTGCCAGCAGCGTAGTCGGGGGAGGGTCCTCCTACAATGAGCAGTTCTTC
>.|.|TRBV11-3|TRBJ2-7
CASSSYSLQEQYF
TGTGCCAGCAGCTCGTACAGCCTGCAGGAGCAGTACTTC
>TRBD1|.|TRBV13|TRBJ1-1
CATMTGGEVTEAFF
TGTGCCACCATGACAGGGGGGGAGGTTACTGAAGCTTTCTTT
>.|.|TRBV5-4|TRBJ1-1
CASSSDSYTEAFF
TGTGCCAGCAGCTCGGACAGTTACACTGAAGCTTTCTTT
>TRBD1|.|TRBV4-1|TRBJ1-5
CASSPGQDRGQPQHF
TGCGCCAGCAGCCCTGGACAGGACCGAGGTCAGCCCCAGCATTTT
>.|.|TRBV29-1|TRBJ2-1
CSVRRTYNEQFF
TGCAGCGTTAGGAGGACTTACAATGAGCAGTTCTTC
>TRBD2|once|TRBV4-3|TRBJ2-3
CASSQDGSGGGTDTQYF
TGCGCCAGCAGCCAAGACGGTAGCGGGGGTGGTACAGATACGCAGTATTTT
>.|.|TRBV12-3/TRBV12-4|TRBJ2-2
CASSGTGELFF
TGTGCCAGCAGCGGGACCGGGGAGCTGTTTTTT
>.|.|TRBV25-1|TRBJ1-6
CASSYGGTASSYNSPLHF
TGTGCCAGCAGTTATGGCGGGACGGCGAGCTCCTATAATTCACCCCTCCACTTT
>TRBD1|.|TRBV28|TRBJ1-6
CASRDRGLAPLHF
TGTGCCAGCCGAGACAGGGGGCTTGCGCCCCTCCACTTT
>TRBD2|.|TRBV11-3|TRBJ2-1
CASSLSGGVYNEQFF
TGTGCCAGCAGCCTTAGCGGGGGAGTCTACAATGAGCAGTTCTTC
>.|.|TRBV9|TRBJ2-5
CASSTFAGTRGETQYF
TGTGCCAGCAGCACCTTTGCGGGCACACGGGGAGAGACCCAGTACTTC
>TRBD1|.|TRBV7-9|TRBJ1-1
CASSLAMLTGGLNTEAFF
TGTGCCAGCAGCTTAGCTATGTTGACAGGGGGGCTGAACACTGAAGCTTTCTTT
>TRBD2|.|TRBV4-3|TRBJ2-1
CASSQGSGGASNEQFF
TGCGCCAGCAGCCAAGGTAGCGGGGGGGCTTCAAATGAGCAGTTCTTC
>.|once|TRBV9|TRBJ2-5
CASSFNADYNQETQYF
TGTGCCAGCAGCTTCAATGCGGACTACAACCAAGAGACCCAGTACTTC
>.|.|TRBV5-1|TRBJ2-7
CASSLIPGPSYEQYF
TGCGCCAGCAGCTTGATCCCAGGGCCTTCCTACGAGCAGTACTTC
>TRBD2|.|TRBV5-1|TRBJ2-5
CASSSSGTQETQYF
TGCGCCAGCAGCTCCAGCGGGACCCAAGAGACCCAGTACTTC
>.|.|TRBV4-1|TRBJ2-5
CASSHAAEETQYF
TGCGCCAGCAGCCATGCCGCGGAGGAGACCCAGTACTTC
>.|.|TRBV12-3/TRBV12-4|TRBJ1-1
CASSLTDYTEAFF
TGTGCCAGCAGCTTGACGGACTACACTGAAGCTTTCTTT
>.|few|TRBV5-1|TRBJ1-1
CASSPHTSRGEAFF
TGCGCCAGCAGCCCCCACACTTCCAGGGGAGAAGCTTTCTTT
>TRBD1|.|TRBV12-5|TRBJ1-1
CASGSRSTGHTEAFF
TGTGCTAGTGGTTCACGGTCGACAGGGCACACTGAAGCTTTCTTT
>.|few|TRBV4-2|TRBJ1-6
CASSQQPGLQNSPLHF
TGTGCCAGCAGCCAACAGCCGGGACTCCAAAATTCACCCCTCCACTTT
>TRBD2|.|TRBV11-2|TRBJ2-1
CASSWDYYNEQFF
TGTGCCAGCAGCTGGGACTATTACAATGAGCAGTTCTTC
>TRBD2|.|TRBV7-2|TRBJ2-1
CASSRSSGGSYNEQFF
TGTGCCAGCAGCCGCTCTAGCGGGGGCTCCTACAATGAGCAGTTCTTC
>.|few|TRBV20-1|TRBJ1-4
CSAGTGEKLFF
TGCAGTGCAGGAACGGGTGAAAAACTGTTTTTT
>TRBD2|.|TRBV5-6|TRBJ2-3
CASSLELADPTDTQYF
TGTGCCAGCAGCTTGGAACTAGCGGACCCCACAGATACGCAGTATTTT
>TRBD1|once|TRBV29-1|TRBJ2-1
CSVHRGNEQFF
TGCAGCGTCCACAGGGGAAATGAGCAGTTCTTC
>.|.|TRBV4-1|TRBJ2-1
CASSQGRTRSSYNEQFF
TGCGCCAGCAGCCAAGGACGAACCCGGAGCTCCTACAATGAGCAGTTCTTC